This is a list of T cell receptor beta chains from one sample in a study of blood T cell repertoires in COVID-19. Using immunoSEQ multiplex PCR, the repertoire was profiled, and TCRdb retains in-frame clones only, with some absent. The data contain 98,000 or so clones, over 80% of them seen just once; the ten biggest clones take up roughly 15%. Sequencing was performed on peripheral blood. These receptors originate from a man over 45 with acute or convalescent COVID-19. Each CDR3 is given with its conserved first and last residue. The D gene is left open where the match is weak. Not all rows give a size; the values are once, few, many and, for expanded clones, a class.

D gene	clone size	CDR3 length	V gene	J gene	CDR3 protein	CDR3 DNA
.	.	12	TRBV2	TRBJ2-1	CARQGLGNEQFF	TGTGCCAGACAGGGTTTGGGGAATGAGCAGTTCTTC
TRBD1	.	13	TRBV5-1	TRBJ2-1	CASRRGQGNEQFF	TGCGCCAGCAGGCGGGGACAGGGGAATGAGCAGTTCTTC
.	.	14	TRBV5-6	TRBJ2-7	CASSLGLENYEQYF	TGTGCCAGCAGCTTGGGACTAGAAAACTACGAGCAGTACTTC
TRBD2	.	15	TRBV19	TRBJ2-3	CASSMGSGSTDTQYF	TGTGCCAGTAGTATGGGTAGCGGGAGTACAGATACGCAGTATTTT
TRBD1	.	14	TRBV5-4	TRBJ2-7	CASSFGQGEYEQYF	TGTGCCAGCAGCTTCGGACAGGGAGAATACGAGCAGTACTTC
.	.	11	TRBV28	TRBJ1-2	CASNQNYGYTF	TGTGCCAGCAATCAGAACTATGGCTACACCTTC
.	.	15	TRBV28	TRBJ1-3	CASSPRTVSGNTIYF	TGTGCCAGCAGCCCCAGGACAGTCTCTGGAAACACCATATATTTT
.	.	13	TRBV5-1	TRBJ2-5	CASSFRRAETQYF	TGCGCCAGCAGCTTCCGGCGGGCGGAGACCCAGTACTTC
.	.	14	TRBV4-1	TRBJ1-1	CASRGDNLNTEAFF	TGCGCCAGCCGAGGGGACAATCTGAACACTGAAGCTTTCTTT
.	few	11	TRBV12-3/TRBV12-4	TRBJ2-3	CASSNKDTQYF	TGTGCCAGCAGTAATAAAGATACGCAGTATTTT
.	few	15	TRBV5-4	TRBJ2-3	CASSRDPRGSDTQYF	TGTGCCAGCAGCCGGGACCCCCGGGGGTCAGATACGCAGTATTTT
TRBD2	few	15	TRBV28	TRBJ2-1	CASSLSGSGSDEQFF	TGTGCCAGCAGTTTATCGGGTAGCGGGAGTGATGAGCAGTTCTTC
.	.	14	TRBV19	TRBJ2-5	CASSIGVQQETQYF	TGTGCCAGTAGTATAGGGGTACAGCAAGAGACCCAGTACTTC
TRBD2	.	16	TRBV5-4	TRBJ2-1	CASSFGQRESPNEQFF	TGTGCCAGCAGCTTTGGGCAGCGGGAGTCTCCCAATGAGCAGTTCTTC
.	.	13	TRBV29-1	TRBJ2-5	CSVEGGSGETQYF	TGCAGCGTTGAAGGGGGTTCAGGGGAGACCCAGTACTTC
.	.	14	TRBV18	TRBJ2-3	CASSPRGSTDTQYF	TGTGCCAGCTCACCACGAGGAAGCACAGATACGCAGTATTTT
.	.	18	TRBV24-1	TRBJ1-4	CATSDLSQSLAIYEKLFF	TGTGCCACCAGTGATTTGTCCCAATCTCTGGCAATTTATGAAAAACTGTTTTTT
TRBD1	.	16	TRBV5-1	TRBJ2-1	CASSLLPAGGRNEQFF	TGCGCCAGCAGCTTGTTACCGGCAGGGGGCCGCAATGAGCAGTTCTTC
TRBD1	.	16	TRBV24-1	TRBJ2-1	CATSDWVGQGRNEQFF	TGTGCCACCAGTGACTGGGTGGGACAGGGGCGCAATGAGCAGTTCTTC
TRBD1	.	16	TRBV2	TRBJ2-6	CASSEGQGLGANVLTF	TGTGCCAGCAGCGAGGGACAGGGGTTAGGGGCCAACGTCCTGACTTTC
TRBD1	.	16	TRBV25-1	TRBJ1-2	CASSELSGQGVYGYTF	TGTGCCAGCAGTGAACTTTCAGGGCAGGGGGTCTATGGCTACACCTTC
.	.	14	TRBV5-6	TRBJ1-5	CASSGQNSNQPQHF	TGTGCCAGCAGCGGACAGAATAGCAATCAGCCCCAGCATTTT
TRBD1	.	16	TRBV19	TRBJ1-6	CASSPQTGGDRSPLHF	TGTGCCAGTAGTCCTCAGACAGGGGGCGATCGATCACCCCTCCACTTT
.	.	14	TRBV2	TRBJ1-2	CASSGLGTTFGYTF	TGTGCCAGCAGTGGTTTAGGGACTACTTTTGGCTACACCTTC
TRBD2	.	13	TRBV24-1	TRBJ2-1	CATSDLRTSGRVF	TGTGCCACCAGTGATCTCCGGACTAGCGGCAGGGTCTTC
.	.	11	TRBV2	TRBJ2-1	CASTQYNEQFF	TGTGCCAGCACCCAATACAATGAGCAGTTCTTC
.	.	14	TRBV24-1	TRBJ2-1	CATSDLQPNNEQFF	TGTGCCACCAGTGATTTACAGCCCAACAATGAGCAGTTCTTC
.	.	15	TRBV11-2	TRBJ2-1	CASSFNQDFHNEQFF	TGTGCCAGCAGCTTTAATCAGGACTTCCACAATGAGCAGTTCTTC
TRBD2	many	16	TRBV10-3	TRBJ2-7	CAIRAGLAGGPSEQYF	TGTGCCATCAGGGCGGGACTAGCGGGAGGGCCGTCCGAGCAGTACTTC
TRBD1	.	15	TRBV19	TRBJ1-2	CASSTTNRGSDGYTF	TGTGCCAGTAGTACTACGAACAGGGGAAGCGATGGCTACACCTTC
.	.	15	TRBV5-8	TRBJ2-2	CASSLGLSYTGELFF	TGTGCCAGCAGCCTTGGGCTATCCTACACCGGGGAGCTGTTTTTT
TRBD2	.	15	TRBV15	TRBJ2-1	CATSRGTSRFDEQFF	TGTGCCACCAGCAGAGGGACTAGCAGGTTTGATGAGCAGTTCTTC
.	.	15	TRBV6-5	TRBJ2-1	CASRPTTGRFVEQFF	TGTGCCAGCAGACCCACGACAGGGAGGTTTGTTGAGCAGTTCTTC
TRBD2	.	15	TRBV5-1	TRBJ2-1	CASSPSGTDYNEQFF	TGCGCCAGCAGCCCGAGCGGGACCGACTACAATGAGCAGTTCTTC
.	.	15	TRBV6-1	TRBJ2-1	CASSEGSGLNNEQFF	TGTGCCAGCAGTGAGGGAAGCGGTTTAAACAATGAGCAGTTCTTC
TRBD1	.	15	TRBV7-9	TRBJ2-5	CASSRDRTGQETQYF	TGTGCCAGCAGCCGGGACCGGACAGGCCAAGAGACCCAGTACTTC
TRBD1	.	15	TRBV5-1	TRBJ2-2	CASSPRGQVTGELFF	TGCGCCAGCAGCCCCAGGGGGCAAGTCACCGGGGAGCTGTTTTTT
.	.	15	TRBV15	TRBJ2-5	CATSRDTTVQETQYF	TGTGCCACCAGCAGAGATACGACAGTGCAAGAGACCCAGTACTTC
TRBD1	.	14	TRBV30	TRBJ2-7	CAPSRDSHFYEQYF	TGTGCCCCCAGCCGGGACAGCCACTTCTACGAGCAGTACTTC
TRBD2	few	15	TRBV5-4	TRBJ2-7	CASSPGLASVYEQYF	TGTGCCAGCAGCCCCGGACTAGCGAGCGTCTACGAGCAGTACTTC
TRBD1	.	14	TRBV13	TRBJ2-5	CASRQTGGLETQYF	TGTGCCAGCAGACAAACAGGGGGCCTAGAGACCCAGTACTTC